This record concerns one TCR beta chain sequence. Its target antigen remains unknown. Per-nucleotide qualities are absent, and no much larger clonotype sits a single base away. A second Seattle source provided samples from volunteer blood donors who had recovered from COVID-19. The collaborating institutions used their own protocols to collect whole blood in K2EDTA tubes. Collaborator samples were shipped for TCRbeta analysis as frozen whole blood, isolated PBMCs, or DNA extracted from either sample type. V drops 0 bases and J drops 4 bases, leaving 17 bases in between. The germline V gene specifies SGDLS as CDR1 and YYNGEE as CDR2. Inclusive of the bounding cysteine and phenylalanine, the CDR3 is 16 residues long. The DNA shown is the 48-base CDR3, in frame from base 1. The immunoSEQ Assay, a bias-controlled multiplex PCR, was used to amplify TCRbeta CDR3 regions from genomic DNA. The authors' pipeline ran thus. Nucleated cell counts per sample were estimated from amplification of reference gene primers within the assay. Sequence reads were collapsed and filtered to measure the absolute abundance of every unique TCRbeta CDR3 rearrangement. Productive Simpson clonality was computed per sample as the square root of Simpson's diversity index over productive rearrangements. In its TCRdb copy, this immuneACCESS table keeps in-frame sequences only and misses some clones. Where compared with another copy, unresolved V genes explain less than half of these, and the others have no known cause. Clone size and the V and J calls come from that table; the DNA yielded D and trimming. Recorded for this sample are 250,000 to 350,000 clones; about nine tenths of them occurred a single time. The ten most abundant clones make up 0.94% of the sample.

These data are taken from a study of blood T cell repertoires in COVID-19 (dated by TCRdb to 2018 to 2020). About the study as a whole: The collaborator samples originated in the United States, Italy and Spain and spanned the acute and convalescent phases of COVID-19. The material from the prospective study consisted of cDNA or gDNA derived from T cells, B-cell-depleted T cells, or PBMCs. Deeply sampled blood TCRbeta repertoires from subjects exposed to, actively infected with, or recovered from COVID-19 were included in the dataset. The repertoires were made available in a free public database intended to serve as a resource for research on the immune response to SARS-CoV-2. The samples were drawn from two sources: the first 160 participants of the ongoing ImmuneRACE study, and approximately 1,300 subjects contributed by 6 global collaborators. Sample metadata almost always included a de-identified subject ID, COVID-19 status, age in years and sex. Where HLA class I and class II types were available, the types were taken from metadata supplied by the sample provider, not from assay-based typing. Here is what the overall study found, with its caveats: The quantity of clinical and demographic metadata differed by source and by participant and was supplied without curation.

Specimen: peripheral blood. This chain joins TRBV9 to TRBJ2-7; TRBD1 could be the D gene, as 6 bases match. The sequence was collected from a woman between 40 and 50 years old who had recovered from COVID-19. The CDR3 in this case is CASSVGGGTKGYEQYF. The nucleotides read TGTGCCAGCAGCGTAGGAGGGGGTACAAAGGGATACGAGCAGTACTTC.